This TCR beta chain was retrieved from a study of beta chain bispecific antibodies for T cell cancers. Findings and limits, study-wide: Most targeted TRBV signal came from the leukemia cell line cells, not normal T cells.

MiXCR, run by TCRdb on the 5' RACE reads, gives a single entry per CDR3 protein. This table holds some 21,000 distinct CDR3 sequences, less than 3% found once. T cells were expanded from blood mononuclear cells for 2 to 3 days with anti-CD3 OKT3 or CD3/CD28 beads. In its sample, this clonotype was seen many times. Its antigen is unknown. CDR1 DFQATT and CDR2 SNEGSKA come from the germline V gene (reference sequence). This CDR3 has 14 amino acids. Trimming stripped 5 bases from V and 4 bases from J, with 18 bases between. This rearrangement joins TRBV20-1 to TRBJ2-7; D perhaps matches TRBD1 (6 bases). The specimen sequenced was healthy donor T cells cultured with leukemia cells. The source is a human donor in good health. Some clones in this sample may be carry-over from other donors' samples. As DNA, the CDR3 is TGCAGTGCTGCGAGGGACACCGAAGCGTACGAGCAGTACTTC. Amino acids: CSAARDTEAYEQYF.